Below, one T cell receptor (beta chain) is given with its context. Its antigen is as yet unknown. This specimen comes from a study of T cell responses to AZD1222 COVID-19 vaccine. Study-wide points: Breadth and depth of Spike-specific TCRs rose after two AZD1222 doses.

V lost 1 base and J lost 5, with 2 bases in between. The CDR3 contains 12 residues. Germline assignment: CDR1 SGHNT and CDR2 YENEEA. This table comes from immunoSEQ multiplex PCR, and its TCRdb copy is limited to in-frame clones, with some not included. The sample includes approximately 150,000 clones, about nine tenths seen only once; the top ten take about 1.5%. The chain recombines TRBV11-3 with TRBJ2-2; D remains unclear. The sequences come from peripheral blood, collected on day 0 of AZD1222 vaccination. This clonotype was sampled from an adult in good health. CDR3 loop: CASSLVTGELFF. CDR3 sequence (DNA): TGTGCCAGCAGCTTAGTAACCGGGGAGCTGTTTTTT.